Shown below are 18 T cell receptor beta chains from a single sample sequenced in a study of T cell responses to AZD1222 COVID-19 vaccine (dated by TCRdb to the early 2020s). According to the study, the label for this sample's time point signals: baseline before first vaccination. The library was generated by the immunoSEQ multiplex PCR assay. The immuneACCESS repertoire file appears here via TCRdb, limited to in-frame rearrangements. These files lack a portion of the clones; in checked studies, under half of the deficit traces to unresolved V genes, and the cause of the others is not known. In this sample the table shows roughly 150,000 clones, less than 95% of which occur a single time. The top ten hold over 1.3% of the sample. Source: peripheral blood, taken on day 0 of AZD1222 vaccination. The receptors come from an adult in good health.

The chain couples TRBV25-1 to TRBJ1-2; D is uncertain. Trimming cost V 3 bases and J 7 bases, with 12 bases left between them. This CDR3 comprises 13 residues. Looked up from germline, CDR1 is MGHDK and CDR2 is SYGVNS. The CDR3 loop reads CASSDRAVGGYTF. For the CDR3, the DNA is TGTGCCAGCAGTGACCGGGCAGTCGGTGGCTACACCTTC.

V usage is TRBV2 and J usage is TRBJ1-1; D is ambiguous. CDR3 length: 13 residues. The V end lost 4 bases, the J end lost 8 bases, and 14 bases lay between the germline ends. The germline CDR1 and CDR2 sequences are SNHLY and FYNNEI. The CDR3 loop is CASSVGLNSEAFF. The CDR3 nucleotides read TGTGCCAGCAGTGTCGGGCTCAACTCCGAAGCTTTCTTT.

The genes are TRBV28 and TRBJ2-7, with no clear D. V was cut by 8 bases and J by 2 bases, with 16 bases left in between. Germline V gene lookup returns CDR1 MDHEN and CDR2 SYDVKM. The CDR3 consists of 14 residues. The CDR3 spells CASGERGGTYEQYF. The CDR3 region has the DNA TGTGCCAGCGGCGAGCGTGGTGGTACCTACGAGCAGTACTTC.

The chain employs TRBV28 and TRBJ1-5, with 7 bases identical to TRBD1. This CDR3 comprises 16 residues. V trimming: 5 bases; J trimming: 11 bases; junction bases outside the gene matches: 18. Germline CDR1 MDHEN, CDR2 SYDVKM. CDR3 loop: CASSPSYRGIIGAQHF. In DNA form, the CDR3 reads TGTGCCAGCAGTCCCTCGTACAGGGGTATAATCGGGGCCCAGCATTTT.

V gene TRBV25-1 combines with J gene TRBJ1-6, with 7 nucleotides matching TRBD1. The germline CDR1 and CDR2 sequences are MGHDK and SYGVNS. The CDR3 has 16 residues. V trimming: 2 bases; J trimming: 7 bases; junction bases outside the gene matches: 8. The CDR3, as DNA: TGTGCCAGCAGTGAAGAGAGAGGGGGCATCAATTCACCCCTCCACTTT. This gives the protein CASSEERGGINSPLHF.

This sequence joins TRBV19 and TRBJ1-1; D is possibly TRBD1 (6 bases). V lost 2 bases and J 2 bases, leaving 12 bases between the germline ends. CDR1 is LNHDA, CDR2 SQIVND, per germline (reference sequence). This CDR3 spans 15 amino acids. The CDR3 sequence is CASSIPRQENTEAFF. DNA of the CDR3: TGTGCCAGTAGTATACCCCGACAGGAAAACACTGAAGCTTTCTTT.

The CDR3 coding sequence is TGCGCAGCCACTCGGGAACAGGGAGCTTTCTCTGAGCAGTACTTC. Protein sequence: CAATREQGAFSEQYF. V and J are TRBV4-1 and TRBJ2-7; the D gene is possibly TRBD1 (6 bases). Germline lookup yields CDR1 MGHRA and CDR2 YSYEKL. The CDR3 length is 15 residues.

This clone was found once. J is TRBJ2-7 and V is TRBV3-1 (or the pseudogene TRBV3-2); 7 bases are a match to TRBD1. The CDR3 totals 18 residues. Looked up from germline, CDR1 is LGHDT and CDR2 is YNNKEL (reference sequence). The V gene end was trimmed by 4 bases and the J gene end by 0 bases; junction bases not matched to a gene: 15. In nucleotides, the CDR3 is TGTGCCAGCAGCCGAAAACATTGGGACAGCCCAAGCTCCTACGAGCAGTACTTC. Amino acids: CASSRKHWDSPSSYEQYF.

The V and J genes are TRBV7-9 and TRBJ2-5, with TRBD2 identical over 9 bases. Germline trimming cut 5 bases from V and 7 bases from J; bases unmatched to any gene: 5. Germline V CDR1 and CDR2: SEHNR, FQNEAQ (reference sequence). This CDR3 contains 13 residues. The CDR3, as DNA: TGTGCCAGCAGCCCTAGCGGGAAGGGGACCCAGTACTTC. Translation: CASSPSGKGTQYF.

This clone has just one count. The chain employs TRBV5-1 and TRBJ2-1; no firm D call. The CDR3 is 17 amino acids. Germline V gene sequence: CDR1 SGHRS, CDR2 YFSETQ. V was clipped by 0 bases and J by 0 bases, with 13 bases between them. The CDR3 here is CASSLASTISSYNEQFF. In nucleotides, the CDR3 is TGCGCCAGCAGCTTGGCCTCAACTATAAGCTCCTACAATGAGCAGTTCTTC.

CDR3 DNA sequence: TGTGCCAGTAGTCCCACCGGGACTACCTCCTACGAGCAGTACTTC. It encodes CASSPTGTTSYEQYF. The genes are TRBV19 and TRBJ2-7, with TRBD2 matching 7 bases. The CDR3 has 15 residues. The germline V gene encodes CDR1 LNHDA and CDR2 SQIVND (reference sequence). Trimming cost V 5 bases and J 0 bases; bases outside gene matches: 7.

V and J are TRBV30 and TRBJ1-2; D is uncertain. The ends were cut back, 0 bases at V and 0 bases at J, with 14 bases in the middle. Germline V lookup: CDR1 GTSNPN, CDR2 SVGIG (reference sequence). This CDR3 contains 16 residues. Here the CDR3 reads CAWSVVWTDANYGYTF. CDR3 DNA sequence: TGTGCCTGGAGTGTAGTTTGGACGGACGCTAACTATGGCTACACCTTC.

This chain links TRBV19 with TRBJ2-1, with D possibly matching TRBD1 (5 bases). CDR3 length equals 14 residues. Trimming cost V 3 bases and J 3 bases, with 9 bases left between them. Germline V CDR1 and CDR2: LNHDA, SQIVND (reference sequence). CDR3 protein: CASSIGHFYNEQFF. The CDR3 DNA reads as TGTGCCAGTAGTATCGGACACTTCTACAATGAGCAGTTCTTC.

V is TRBV4-2 and J is TRBJ2-7, with 10 bases matching TRBD1. CDR1 is LGHNA and CDR2 is YNFKEQ in the germline V gene. This CDR3 region has 16 residues. V shed 3 bases, J shed 5 bases, and the junction held 10 bases outside the gene matches. The chain's CDR3 is CASSHIRDRGTHEQYF. CDR3 sequence (DNA): TGTGCCAGCAGCCACATCCGGGACAGGGGTACCCACGAGCAGTACTTC.

The genes are TRBV7-9 and TRBJ1-3, with D uncertain. The germline V and J ends were trimmed by 1 base and 0 bases, with 13 bases remaining between them. Germline V gene lookup returns CDR1 SEHNR and CDR2 FQNEAQ (reference sequence). CDR3 size: 17 residues. CDR3 protein: CASSLEVRQSSGNTIYF. CDR3 sequence (DNA): TGTGCCAGCAGCTTAGAGGTCCGACAAAGCTCTGGAAACACCATATATTTT.

This clone appeared a few times. This chain joins TRBV10-2 and TRBJ1-1, with a tentative D call TRBD1 (6 bases). This CDR3 has 13 amino acids. The germline CDR1 and CDR2 sequences are WSHSY and SAAADI. V was trimmed by 2 bases and J by 5 bases, leaving 9 bases between them. The CDR3, as DNA: TGCGCCAGCAGTGAGACAGGGCGTACTGAAGCTTTCTTT. Translated: CASSETGRTEAFF.

The V call is TRBV4-3, the J call TRBJ2-2; 11 nucleotides agree with TRBD2. The CDR3 totals 16 residues. J lost 5 bases, V lost 4 bases, and 6 bases had no gene match. Looked up from germline, CDR1 is LGHNA and CDR2 is YSLEER. For the CDR3, the DNA is TGCGCCAGCAGCCCCTTAGCGGGAGGGCCAACCGGGGAGCTGTTTTTT. Translated, it gives CASSPLAGGPTGELFF.

The CDR3 nucleotides are TGTGCCAGCAGCCCCCGAAGTAGCGTCTACGAGCAGTACTTC. Protein sequence: CASSPRSSVYEQYF. The chain links TRBV7-9 to TRBJ2-7; possibly TRBD2 for D (5 bases). The CDR3 has 14 residues. V shed 5 bases and J shed 3 bases, with 14 bases lying between them. Germline CDR1 reads SEHNR; CDR2 reads FQNEAQ (reference sequence). The full variable domain, in which reference TRBV7-9 and TRBJ2-7 provide the parts outside the CDR3, is DTGVSQNPRHKITKRGQNVTFRCDPISEHNRLYWYRQTLGQGPEFLTYFQNEAQLEKSRLLSDRFSAERPKGSFSTLEIQRTEQGDSAMYLCASSPRSSVYEQYFGPGTRLTVT.